Listed below are T cell receptor beta chains from one sample, sequenced in a study of blood T cell repertoires in COVID-19. Assay: immunoSEQ multiplex PCR; the TCRdb copy retains only in-frame clones and omits some. The data show more than 95,000 clones, around three quarters seen once. Sequences were obtained from peripheral blood. The receptor set was obtained from a man in his sixties or seventies with acute or convalescent COVID-19. Each CDR3 is given with its conserved first and last residue. The D gene is left open where the match is weak. Expanded clones get a size class; other rows say once, few or many, or leave the size out.

size,V,J,D,DNA,CDR3
.,TRBV25-1,TRBJ2-7,TRBD1,TGTGCCAGCAGTGTGGGACAGGGGGGTTTCGACGAGCAGTACTTC,CASSVGQGGFDEQYF
.,TRBV27,TRBJ2-5,.,TGTGCCAGCAGTTTTTACAACAGGGTCCAAGAGACCCAGTACTTC,CASSFYNRVQETQYF
.,TRBV7-2,TRBJ1-1,.,TGTGCCAGCAGCTTAGGACAGGTTAGAACCAAGCCTGAAGCTTTCTTT,CASSLGQVRTKPEAFF
.,TRBV5-6,TRBJ2-1,.,TGTGCCAGCAGCTTGGCGGGAGTATGGTACAATGAGCAGTTCTTC,CASSLAGVWYNEQFF
.,TRBV29-1,TRBJ2-3,.,TGCAGCCCCATTAGCACAGATACGCAGTATTTT,CSPISTDTQYF
.,TRBV5-1,TRBJ2-7,.,TGCGCCAGCAGCTTGAAAACAACAGACTACGAGCAGTACTTC,CASSLKTTDYEQYF
.,TRBV3-1/TRBV3-2,TRBJ2-7,TRBD1,TGTGCCAGCAGCCAAGGCCAGGGGGCGGTCGAGCAGTACTTC,CASSQGQGAVEQYF
few,TRBV6-5,TRBJ1-1,.,TGTGCCAGCAGTTACCAAATGAACACTGAAGCTTTCTTT,CASSYQMNTEAFF
few,TRBV27,TRBJ2-7,TRBD1,TGTGCCAGCAGTCCCGACAGGGGCCACGAGCAGTACTTC,CASSPDRGHEQYF
.,TRBV6-5,TRBJ1-2,.,TGTGCCAGCAGTTACCGGGCAGGGGATGGCTACACCTTC,CASSYRAGDGYTF
once,TRBV7-2,TRBJ1-1,TRBD1,TGTGCCAGCAGCCACCGAAGACAGGGAGACACTGAAGCTTTCTTT,CASSHRRQGDTEAFF
.,TRBV18,TRBJ2-2,TRBD1,TGTGCCAGCTCACAGGGACAGACGAACACCGGGGAGCTGTTTTTT,CASSQGQTNTGELFF
few,TRBV9,TRBJ2-7,.,TGTGCCAGCAGCGTAGAGGGACATTCCTCCTACGAGCAGTACTTC,CASSVEGHSSYEQYF
.,TRBV5-4,TRBJ2-1,TRBD1,TGTGCCACCTCGCATTTAGACAGGGGCAATGAGCAGTTCTTC,CATSHLDRGNEQFF
.,TRBV3-1/TRBV3-2,TRBJ2-7,.,TGTGCCAGCAGCCAAGGCAGGGATTCCTACGAGCAGTACTTC,CASSQGRDSYEQYF
.,TRBV12-5,TRBJ2-1,.,TGTGCTAGTGGTACCAACCCACTGTTACAGGGAAAGGGGTACAATGAGCAGTTCTTC,CASGTNPLLQGKGYNEQFF
few,TRBV20-1,TRBJ2-3,TRBD2,TGCAGTGCTAGTCGTAGCGGGAGAAGTAAGACAGATACGCAGTATTTT,CSASRSGRSKTDTQYF
.,TRBV2,TRBJ1-4,TRBD1,TGTGCCAGCAGTCCCAACAGGGGAACTAATGAAAAACTGTTTTTT,CASSPNRGTNEKLFF